Shown below are 19 T cell receptor beta chains from a single sample sequenced in a study of CD8 T cells in Susac syndrome. Random hexamers were used to reverse transcribe the RNA input (about 0.45 to 1 ug). Each CDR3 protein is one row after TCRdb ran MiXCR on the immunoSEQ multiplex PCR reads. This sample has 400,000 to 550,000 distinct CDR3 sequences; about 85% occur once, and the top ten carry roughly 0.1%. The source material was CD8+ T cells from PBMCs. Source of these receptors: a human donor with multiple sclerosis.

V is TRBV27 and J is TRBJ1-6; D might be TRBD1 (5 bases). The length of the CDR3 is 16 residues. Between the trimmed V and J ends, which lost 5 bases and 0 bases, there was a span of 11 bases. Germline assignment: CDR1 MNHEY and CDR2 SMNVEV (reference sequence). CDR3 coding DNA: TGTGCCAGCAGTCCAGGGCCGACCTCCTATAATTCACCCCTCCACTTT. Translated: CASSPGPTSYNSPLHF.

This chain joins TRBV30 and TRBJ2-7; D may match TRBD1 or TRBD2 (5 bases each). The V end was cut by 4 bases, the J end by 6 bases, with 16 bases between. The CDR3 is made up of 13 amino acids. Germline V gene lookup returns CDR1 GTSNPN and CDR2 SVGIG (reference sequence). CDR3: CAWTTGTTPEQYF. Written as DNA, the CDR3 is TGTGCCTGGACCACCGGGACCACCCCCGAGCAGTACTTC.

The table lists this clonotype with a count of one. V gene TRBV6-5 combines with J gene TRBJ1-2, with 9 bases that match TRBD1. In germline, CDR1 is MNHEY, CDR2 SVGAGI. The CDR3 has 15 amino acids. The V and J ends lost 7 bases and 8 bases, in that order; junction bases with no gene match: 14. CDR3 residues: CASTPVPGQGRGYTF. CDR3 coding DNA: TGTGCCAGCACTCCAGTCCCGGGACAGGGTCGGGGCTACACCTTC.

CDR3 nucleotides: TGTGCCATCAGTGCACGTAGCGGGAGGGCCGAACCCACGCAGTATTTT. This codes for CAISARSGRAEPTQYF. The V and J genes are TRBV10-3 and TRBJ2-3; 11 bases agree with TRBD2. The length of the CDR3 is 16 residues. Germline CDR1 ENHRY, CDR2 SYGVKD. Germline trimming cut 4 bases from V and 9 bases from J; bases unmatched to any gene: 12.

The chain couples TRBV30 to TRBJ1-2; TRBD1 might be the D (6 bases). The V end lost 4 bases, the J end lost 3 bases, and 15 bases lay between the germline ends. The CDR3 is made up of 14 amino acids. CDR1 and CDR2 from the germline V gene are GTSNPN and SVGIG (reference sequence). CDR3 bases: TGTGCCTGGACTATTACCCAGGGGTACTATGGCTACACCTTC. This translates into CAWTITQGYYGYTF.

The rearrangement joins TRBV30 to TRBJ2-2, with D possibly being TRBD1 (6 bases). The germline V and J ends were trimmed by 4 bases and 4 bases, with 16 bases remaining between them. From germline, CDR1 is GTSNPN and CDR2 SVGIG (reference sequence). The CDR3 length is 15 residues. This CDR3 is CAWNSIGGSTGELFF. The CDR3 nucleotides are TGTGCCTGGAATTCGATTGGGGGCTCCACCGGGGAGCTGTTTTTT. Filled out from reference TRBV30 and TRBJ2-2, the complete variable domain reads SQTIHQWPATLVQPVGSPLSLECTVEGTSNPNLYWYRQAAGRGLQLLFYSVGIGQISSEVPQNLSASRPQDRQFILSSKKLLLSDSGFYLCAWNSIGGSTGELFFGEGSRLTVL.

The chain recombines TRBV7-9 with TRBJ2-7; 9 bases are a match to TRBD1. Per the germline V gene, CDR1 is SEHNR and CDR2 is FQNEAQ (reference sequence). The ends lost 4 bases at V and 2 bases at J; junction bases unmatched: 9. CDR3 length: 16 residues. The CDR3 is CASSSLGQGATYEQYF. The CDR3 DNA reads TGTGCCAGCAGCTCACTGGGACAGGGCGCAACCTACGAGCAGTACTTC.

The J gene is TRBJ2-1, the V gene TRBV5-1; either TRBD1 or TRBD2 may supply D (5 bases each). Trimming removed 0 bases at V and 8 bases at J, with 9 bases between. The germline CDR1 and CDR2 sequences are SGHRS and YFSETQ. The CDR3 loop spans 13 amino acids. This CDR3 reads CASSLVGTDEQFF. The CDR3 region has the DNA TGCGCCAGCAGCTTGGTGGGGACGGATGAGCAGTTCTTC.

This chain joins TRBV27 and TRBJ1-1; D not certain. With 6 bases removed from V and 1 base from J, the gap between germline ends came to 9 bases. This CDR3 spans 13 amino acids. Germline-derived CDR1 and CDR2 are MNHEY and SMNVEV (reference sequence). Here the CDR3 DNA reads TGTGCCAGCAGCCAAGATACGAACACTGAAGCTTTCTTT. This sequence encodes CASSQDTNTEAFF.

The table lists this clonotype with a count of one. This chain links TRBV6-1 with TRBJ2-5, with D perhaps matching TRBD2 (6 bases). The CDR3 runs to 16 residues. Trimming stripped 8 bases from V and 1 base from J, with 20 bases between. CDR1 is MNHNS and CDR2 is SASEGT in the germline V gene. The CDR3 sequence is CASREGPGGPQETQYF. CDR3 nucleotides: TGTGCCAGCCGCGAGGGCCCTGGAGGGCCCCAAGAGACCCAGTACTTC.

In this sample, this clonotype turned up once. The chain joins TRBV7-9 to TRBJ2-1; unclear D gene. V was cut by 6 bases and J by 3 bases, with 12 bases left in between. The germline V gene has CDR1 SEHNR and CDR2 FQNEAQ (reference sequence). CDR3 length: 14 residues. Here the CDR3 DNA reads TGTGCCAGCAGTAAAATGGGAAGCTACAATGAGCAGTTCTTC. Protein sequence: CASSKMGSYNEQFF.

This sequence joins TRBV7-9 and TRBJ2-1, with 7 bases fitting TRBD2. Germline V gene data show CDR1 as SEHNR and CDR2 as FQNEAQ (reference sequence). The ends lost 3 bases at V and 1 base at J; junction bases unmatched: 9. CDR3 length: 17 residues. For the CDR3, the DNA is TGTGCCAGCAGCTTTTCGGGGGAGGGAGGGTCCTACAATGAGCAGTTCTTC. The encoded protein is CASSFSGEGGSYNEQFF.

The chain is built from TRBV30 and TRBJ1-5, with D tentatively TRBD1 (6 bases). Germline CDR1 GTSNPN, CDR2 SVGIG (reference sequence). The CDR3 consists of 15 residues. V lost 1 base to trimming and J lost 4 bases, with 14 bases between them. CDR3 nucleotide sequence: TGTGCCTGGAGTGCTACAGGGACTCCGAATCAGCCCCAGCATTTT. Its translation is CAWSATGTPNQPQHF.

The chain employs TRBV11-2 and TRBJ2-1; 9 bases line up with TRBD1. CDR3 length: 16 amino acids. CDR1 SGHAT and CDR2 FQNNGV come from the germline V gene. V was clipped by 5 bases and J by 2 bases; unmatched bases: 7. The CDR3, as DNA: TGTGCCAGCAGCCCCGTCGGGACAGGGACCTACAATGAGCAGTTCTTC. Translating it yields CASSPVGTGTYNEQFF.

The CDR3 DNA reads as TGTGCCAGCACCCAGCTAGGGGCTCGTGGCTACACCTTC. Its protein product is CASTQLGARGYTF. The V gene is TRBV12-3 or TRBV12-4, the J gene TRBJ1-2; weak D call: TRBD1 (5 bases). There are 13 residues in the CDR3. The ends were cut back, 7 bases at V and 7 bases at J, with 16 bases in the middle.

The chain links TRBV6-2 or TRBV6-3 to TRBJ1-2, with a possible D match to TRBD1 (5 bases). This CDR3 comprises 13 residues. Between the trimmed V and J ends, which lost 1 base and 5 bases, there was a span of 8 bases. Germline loops: CDR1 MNHEY, CDR2 SVGEGT. CDR3: CASSYFGGYGYTF. CDR3 sequence (DNA): TGTGCCAGCAGTTACTTCGGGGGATATGGCTACACCTTC.

This clonotype came up a few times. The rearrangement uses TRBV6-5 and TRBJ2-7, with D tentatively TRBD2 (5 bases). In germline, CDR1 is MNHEY, CDR2 SVGAGI. The CDR3 consists of 15 residues. V gave up 2 bases and J gave up 1 base, with 12 bases separating them. The DNA of the CDR3 is TGTGCCAGCAGTTACCTTACGGGAACTTCCTACGAGCAGTACTTC. Its translation: CASSYLTGTSYEQYF.

The chain joins TRBV27 to TRBJ2-1; TRBD2 matches 13 bases. Looked up from germline, CDR1 is MNHEY and CDR2 is SMNVEV (reference sequence). CDR3 length equals 15 residues. Trimming at V came to 3 bases and at J to 9 bases, leaving 5 bases not matched to a gene. This chain's CDR3 is CASSFGLAGAVEQFF. In nucleotides, the CDR3 is TGTGCCAGCAGTTTCGGACTAGCGGGAGCTGTTGAGCAGTTCTTC.

The V call is TRBV20-1, the J call TRBJ2-7, with D possibly being TRBD1 (7 bases). V gave up 3 bases and J gave up 6 bases, with 18 bases separating them. This CDR3 spans 14 amino acids. Germline assignment: CDR1 DFQATT and CDR2 SNEGSKA (reference sequence). The CDR3 DNA reads as TGCAGTGCTAGCAACCAGGGGGGAGGTGGCGAGCAGTACTTC. This gives the protein CSASNQGGGGEQYF.